This T cell receptor beta chain was sequenced during a study of T cell responses to AZD1222 COVID-19 vaccine. Method: immunoSEQ multiplex PCR; TCRdb's copy keeps in-frame clones and lacks some. The sample holds 250,000 to 300,000 clones, almost 95% seen once. Study-level findings and limits: Repertoire sampling was restricted to post-peak T cell response timepoints. The breadth and depth of Spike-specific TCRs increased once two AZD1222 doses had been given.

Turning to this clone: Its antigen remains unknown.

Trimming cost V 3 bases and J 5 bases; bases outside gene matches: 5. The germline gives CDR1 LGHDT, CDR2 YNNKEL (reference sequence). The CDR3 length is 15 residues. The source is an adult who received the AZD1222 COVID-19 vaccine. The chain links TRBV3-1 (or the pseudogene TRBV3-2) to TRBJ2-1; 9 nucleotides match TRBD1. The sequencing here drew on peripheral blood, taken 28 days after the second AZD1222 dose. The CDR3, as DNA: TGTGCCAGCAGCCAGTGGACAGGGGCGGACAATGAGCAGTTCTTC. It yields the protein CASSQWTGADNEQFF.